This T cell receptor (beta chain) was sequenced in a study of CD8+ T cells in alopecia areata. The study's findings and limits: Among the cells sequenced in scalp samples are also the resident alphabeta T cells of normal skin.

cDNA prepared by RNA extraction and subsequent reverse transcription served as the template for sequencing. Assay: immunoSEQ multiplex PCR; the TCRdb copy retains only in-frame clones and omits some. The data hold approximately 99,000 clones, with about 50% observed a single time. In the case of this clone: Antigen: not known.

The receptor was isolated from a human donor with alopecia areata. The sequencing sample was made of NKG2D-low CD8+ T cells sorted from blood.

The CDR3, as DNA: TGTGCCAGCAGGGAAAACACTGAAGCTTTCTTT. It encodes CASRENTEAFF. J is TRBJ1-1 and V is TRBV7-9; unclear D gene. V was trimmed by 6 bases and J by 2 bases, leaving 4 bases between them. Germline CDR1 is SEHNR and CDR2 is FQNEAQ (reference sequence). CDR3 length: 11 residues.